This T cell receptor (beta chain) stems from a study of blood T cell repertoires in COVID-19. Data came from immunoSEQ multiplex PCR; TCRdb stores just in-frame clones and leaves some out. The sample gives roughly 110,000 clones, roughly 81% of which show up once; 8.5% to 12% is in the top ten. Trimming cost V 4 bases and J 2 bases, with 12 bases left between them. The CDR3 consists of 15 residues. Germline V gives CDR1 LGHNA, CDR2 YNFKEQ. V usage is TRBV4-2 and J usage is TRBJ1-3; tentative D call: TRBD1 (6 bases). The source of this sequence is a human donor in a cohort sampled during active COVID-19. Sequences were obtained from peripheral blood. CDR3 bases: TGTGCCAGCAGCCGCCGACAGGACGCTGGAAACACCATATATTTT. Translation gives CASSRRQDAGNTIYF.